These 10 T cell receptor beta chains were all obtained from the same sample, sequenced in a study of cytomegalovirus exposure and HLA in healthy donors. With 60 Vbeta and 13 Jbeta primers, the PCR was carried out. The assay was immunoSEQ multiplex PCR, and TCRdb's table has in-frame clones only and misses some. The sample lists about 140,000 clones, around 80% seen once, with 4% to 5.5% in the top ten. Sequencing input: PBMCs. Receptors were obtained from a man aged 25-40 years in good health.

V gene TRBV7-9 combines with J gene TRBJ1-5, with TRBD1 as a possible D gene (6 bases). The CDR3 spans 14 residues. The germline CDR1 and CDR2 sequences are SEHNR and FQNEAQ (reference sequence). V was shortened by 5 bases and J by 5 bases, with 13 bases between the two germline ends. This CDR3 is CASSNTGFDQPQHF. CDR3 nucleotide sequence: TGTGCCAGCAGCAACACAGGGTTCGATCAGCCCCAGCATTTT.

CDR3: CASSLAPGRVGGELFF. In nucleotides, the CDR3 is TGCGCCAGCAGCTTGGCCCCTGGGAGGGTAGGCGGGGAGCTGTTTTTT. The rearrangement joins TRBV5-1 to TRBJ2-2, with 7 bases that match TRBD2. V trimming: 0 bases; J trimming: 7 bases; junction bases outside the gene matches: 9. CDR3 length: 16 residues. Germline CDR1 is SGHRS and CDR2 is YFSETQ. Looking up the rest from reference TRBV5-1 and TRBJ2-2 gives the full variable domain: KAGVTQTPRYLIKTRGQQVTLSCSPISGHRSVSWYQQTPGQGLQFLFEYFSETQRNKGNFPGRFSGRQFSNSRSEMNVSTLELGDSALYLCASSLAPGRVGGELFFGEGSRLTVL.

CDR3 loop: CASSLGAGQETQYF. For the CDR3, the DNA is TGCGCCAGCAGCTTGGGTGCAGGACAAGAGACCCAGTACTTC. The chain joins TRBV5-1 to TRBJ2-5; D is unresolved. The germline V gene encodes CDR1 SGHRS and CDR2 YFSETQ. CDR3 length equals 14 residues. V lost 0 bases to trimming and J lost 2 bases, with 8 bases between them. Supplemented by reference TRBV5-1 and TRBJ2-5, the full variable domain reads KAGVTQTPRYLIKTRGQQVTLSCSPISGHRSVSWYQQTPGQGLQFLFEYFSETQRNKGNFPGRFSGRQFSNSRSEMNVSTLELGDSALYLCASSLGAGQETQYFGPGTRLLVL.

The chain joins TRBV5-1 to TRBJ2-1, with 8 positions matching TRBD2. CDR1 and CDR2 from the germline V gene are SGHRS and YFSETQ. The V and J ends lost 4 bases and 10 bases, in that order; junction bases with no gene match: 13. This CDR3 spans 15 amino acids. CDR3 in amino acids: CASSPAGVASGEQFF. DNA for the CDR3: TGCGCCAGCAGCCCAGCGGGAGTGGCGTCGGGGGAGCAGTTCTTC.

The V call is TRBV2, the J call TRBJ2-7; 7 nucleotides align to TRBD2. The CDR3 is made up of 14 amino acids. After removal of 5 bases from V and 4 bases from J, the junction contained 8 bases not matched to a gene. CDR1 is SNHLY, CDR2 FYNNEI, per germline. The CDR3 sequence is CASSTRGGSYEQYF. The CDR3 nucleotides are TGTGCCAGCAGTACCCGGGGCGGGAGTTACGAGCAGTACTTC.

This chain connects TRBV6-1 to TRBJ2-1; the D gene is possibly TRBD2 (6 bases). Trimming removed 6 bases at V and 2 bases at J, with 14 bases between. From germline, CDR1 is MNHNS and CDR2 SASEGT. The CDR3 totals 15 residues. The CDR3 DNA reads TGTGCCAGCAGCTGGGACTTACACCCCTACAATGAGCAGTTCTTC. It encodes CASSWDLHPYNEQFF.

The DNA of the CDR3 is TGTGCCAGCAGTACTGAAAACGGCGGCGGGAGTGGCGCCTACGAGCAGTACTTC. It specifies CASSTENGGGSGAYEQYF. This chain links TRBV7-3 with TRBJ2-7; 7 positions match TRBD2. The CDR3 consists of 18 residues. Germline V gene lookup returns CDR1 SGHTA and CDR2 FQGTGA. Losses at the gene ends were 6 bases for V and 2 bases for J; bases not matched to a gene: 19. Filled out from reference TRBV7-3 and TRBJ2-7, the complete variable domain reads GAGVSQTPSNKVTEKGKYVELRCDPISGHTALYWYRQSLGQGPEFLIYFQGTGAADDSGLPNDRFFAVRPEGSVSTLKIQRTERGDSAVYLCASSTENGGGSGAYEQYFGPGTRLTVT.

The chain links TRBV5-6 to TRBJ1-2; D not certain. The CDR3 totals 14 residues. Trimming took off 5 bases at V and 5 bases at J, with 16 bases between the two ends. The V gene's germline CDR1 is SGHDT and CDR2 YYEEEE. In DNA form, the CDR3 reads TGTGCCAGCAGTTACCGCGGGATGGCGTATGGCTACACCTTC. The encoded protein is CASSYRGMAYGYTF.

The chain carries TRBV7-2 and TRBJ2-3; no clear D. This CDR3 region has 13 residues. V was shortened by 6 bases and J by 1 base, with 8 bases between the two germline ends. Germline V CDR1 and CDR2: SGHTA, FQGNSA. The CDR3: CASRRPGTDTQYF. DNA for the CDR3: TGTGCCAGCAGGCGCCCGGGCACAGATACGCAGTATTTT.

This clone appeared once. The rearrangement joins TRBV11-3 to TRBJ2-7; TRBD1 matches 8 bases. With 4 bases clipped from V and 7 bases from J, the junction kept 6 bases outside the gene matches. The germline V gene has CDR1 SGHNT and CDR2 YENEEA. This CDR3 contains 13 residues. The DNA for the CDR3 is TGTGCCAGCAGCTCCCGACAGGGGCGGGAGCAGTACTTC. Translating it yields CASSSRQGREQYF.